Listed here is a single T cell receptor (beta chain). Its antigen is still unknown. An end of the junction differs from the germline gene, which may be a read error. Points from the study as a whole: In terms of TCR gene usage, tumor memory CD4+ T cells clustered together with blood and lymph node memory CD4+ cells, as well as with lymph node naive CD4+ cells. Tumor-infiltrating Treg TCR alpha and beta sequences overlapped most with tumor naive CD4+ T cells, then blood naive.

Treg sorting used a CD4+CD25+CD127-/low gate. CDR3 length: 14 residues. Germline V gene lookup returns CDR1 SGDLS and CDR2 YYNGEE. TCRdb redid the calling of the 5' RACE reads with MiXCR, one entry per CDR3 protein. The repertoire consists of roughly 45,000 distinct CDR3 sequences, with roughly 22% occurring once and the leading ten covering around 4.5%. The origin of this receptor is a female donor with breast cancer. The sample was Tregs sorted from a lymph node. This sequence joins TRBV9 and TRBJ1-1; D not certain. The CDR3: CTSSPIHLAEEAFF. The CDR3 DNA reads as TGTACCAGCAGCCCCATACACCTGGCAGAAGAAGCTTTCTTT. The entire variable domain, with the rest obtained from reference TRBV9 and TRBJ1-1, is as follows: DSGVTQTPKHLITATGQRVTLRCSPRSGDLSVYWYQQSLDQGLQFLIQYYNGEERAKGNILERFSAQQFPDLHSELNLSSLELGDSALYFCTSSPIHLAEEAFFGQGTRLTVV.